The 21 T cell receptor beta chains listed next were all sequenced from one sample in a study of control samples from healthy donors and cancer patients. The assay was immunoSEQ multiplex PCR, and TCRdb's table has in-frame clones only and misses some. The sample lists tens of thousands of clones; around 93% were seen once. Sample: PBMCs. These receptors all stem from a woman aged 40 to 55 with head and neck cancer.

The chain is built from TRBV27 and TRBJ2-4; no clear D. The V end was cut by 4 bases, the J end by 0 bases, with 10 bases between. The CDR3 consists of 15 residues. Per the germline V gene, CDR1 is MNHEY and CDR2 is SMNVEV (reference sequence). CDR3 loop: CASSYRLLAKNIQYF. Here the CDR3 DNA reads TGTGCCAGCAGTTATCGGCTACTAGCCAAAAACATTCAGTACTTC.

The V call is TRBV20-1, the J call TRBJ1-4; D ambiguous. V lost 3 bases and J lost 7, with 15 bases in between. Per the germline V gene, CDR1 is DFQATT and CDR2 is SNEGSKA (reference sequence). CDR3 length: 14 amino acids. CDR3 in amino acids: CSASARREGEKLFF. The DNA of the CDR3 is TGCAGTGCTAGTGCCCGGAGGGAAGGTGAAAAACTGTTTTTT.

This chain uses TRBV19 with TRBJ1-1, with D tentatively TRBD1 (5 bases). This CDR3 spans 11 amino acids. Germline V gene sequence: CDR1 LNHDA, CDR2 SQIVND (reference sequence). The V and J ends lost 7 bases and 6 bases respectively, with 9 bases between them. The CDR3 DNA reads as TGTGCCAGTACCGGGGGGGCTGAAGCTTTCTTT. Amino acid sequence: CASTGGAEAFF.

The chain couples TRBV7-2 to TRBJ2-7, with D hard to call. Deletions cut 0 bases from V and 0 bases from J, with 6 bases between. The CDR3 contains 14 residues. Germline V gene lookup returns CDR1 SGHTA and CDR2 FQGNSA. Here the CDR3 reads CASSLAETSYEQYF. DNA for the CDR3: TGTGCCAGCAGCTTAGCCGAGACCTCCTACGAGCAGTACTTC.

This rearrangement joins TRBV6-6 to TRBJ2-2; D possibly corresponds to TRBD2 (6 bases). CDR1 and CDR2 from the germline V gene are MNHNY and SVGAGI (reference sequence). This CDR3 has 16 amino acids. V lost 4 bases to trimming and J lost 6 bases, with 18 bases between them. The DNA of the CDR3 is TGTGCCAGCAGTTTCCCCGCGAGTCGCGGGGCCGGGGAGCTGTTTTTT. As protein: CASSFPASRGAGELFF.

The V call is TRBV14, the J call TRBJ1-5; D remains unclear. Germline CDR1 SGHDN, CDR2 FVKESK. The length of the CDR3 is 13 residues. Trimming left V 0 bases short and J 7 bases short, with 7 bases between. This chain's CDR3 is CASSQDLWQPQHF. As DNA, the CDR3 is TGTGCCAGCAGCCAAGACCTTTGGCAGCCCCAGCATTTT.

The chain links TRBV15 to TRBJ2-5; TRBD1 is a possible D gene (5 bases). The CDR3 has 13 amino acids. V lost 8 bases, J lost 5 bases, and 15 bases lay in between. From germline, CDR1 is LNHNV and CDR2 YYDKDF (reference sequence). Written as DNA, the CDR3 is TGTGCCACCCCACTTCAGGGTAAGGAGACCCAGTACTTC. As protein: CATPLQGKETQYF. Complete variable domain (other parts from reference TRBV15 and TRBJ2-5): DAMVIQNPRYQVTQFGKPVTLSCSQTLNHNVMYWYQQKSSQAPKLLFHYYDKDFNNEADTPDNFQSRRPNTSFCFLDIRSPGLGDTAMYLCATPLQGKETQYFGPGTRLLVL.

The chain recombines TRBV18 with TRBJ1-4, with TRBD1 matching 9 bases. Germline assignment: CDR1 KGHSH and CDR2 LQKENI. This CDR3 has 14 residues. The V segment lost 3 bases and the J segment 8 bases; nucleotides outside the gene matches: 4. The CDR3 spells CASSPGQGTEKLFF. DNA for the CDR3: TGTGCCAGCTCACCGGGACAGGGTACCGAAAAACTGTTTTTT. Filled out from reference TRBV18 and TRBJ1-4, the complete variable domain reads NAGVMQNPRHLVRRRGQEARLRCSPMKGHSHVYWYRQLPEEGLKFMVYLQKENIIDESGMPKERFSAEFPKEGPSILRIQQVVRGDSAAYFCASSPGQGTEKLFFGSGTQLSVL.

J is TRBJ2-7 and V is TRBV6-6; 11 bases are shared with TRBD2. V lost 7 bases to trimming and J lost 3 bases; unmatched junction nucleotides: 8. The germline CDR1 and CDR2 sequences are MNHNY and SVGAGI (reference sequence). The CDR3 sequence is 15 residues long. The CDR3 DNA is TGTGCCAGCAACCAGGGACTAGCGGAGGGCTACGAGCAGTACTTC. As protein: CASNQGLAEGYEQYF.

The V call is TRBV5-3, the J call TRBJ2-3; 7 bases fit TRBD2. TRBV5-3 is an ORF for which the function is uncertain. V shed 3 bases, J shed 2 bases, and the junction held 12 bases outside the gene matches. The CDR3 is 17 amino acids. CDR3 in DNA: TGTGCCAGAAGCTACCCCCTAGCGGAACAGTCCACAGATACGCAGTATTTT. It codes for CARSYPLAEQSTDTQYF.

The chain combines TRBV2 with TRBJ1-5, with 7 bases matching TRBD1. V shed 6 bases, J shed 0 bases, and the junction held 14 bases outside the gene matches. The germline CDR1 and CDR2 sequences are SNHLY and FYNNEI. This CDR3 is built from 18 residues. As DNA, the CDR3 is TGTGCCAGCAGCCCGATCGACAGGGCTCAAGATAGCAATCAGCCCCAGCATTTT. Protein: CASSPIDRAQDSNQPQHF. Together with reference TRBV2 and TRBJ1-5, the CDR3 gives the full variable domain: EPEVTQTPSHQVTQMGQEVILRCVPISNHLYFYWYRQILGQKVEFLVSFYNNEISEKSEIFDDQFSVERPDGSNFTLKIRSTKLEDSAMYFCASSPIDRAQDSNQPQHFGDGTRLSIL.

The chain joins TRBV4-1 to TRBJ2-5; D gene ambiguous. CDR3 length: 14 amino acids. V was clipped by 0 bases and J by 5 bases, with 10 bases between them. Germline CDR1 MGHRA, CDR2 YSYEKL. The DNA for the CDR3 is TGCGCCAGCAGCCAAGATCGCGGTGTGGAGACCCAGTACTTC. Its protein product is CASSQDRGVETQYF.

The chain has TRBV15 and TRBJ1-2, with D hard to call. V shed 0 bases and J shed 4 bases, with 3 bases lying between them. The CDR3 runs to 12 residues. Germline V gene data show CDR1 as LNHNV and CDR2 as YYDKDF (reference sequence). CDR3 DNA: TGTGCCACCAGCAGAGATATCTATGGCTACACCTTC. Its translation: CATSRDIYGYTF. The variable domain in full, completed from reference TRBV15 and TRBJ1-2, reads DAMVIQNPRYQVTQFGKPVTLSCSQTLNHNVMYWYQQKSSQAPKLLFHYYDKDFNNEADTPDNFQSRRPNTSFCFLDIRSPGLGDTAMYLCATSRDIYGYTFGSGTRLTVV.

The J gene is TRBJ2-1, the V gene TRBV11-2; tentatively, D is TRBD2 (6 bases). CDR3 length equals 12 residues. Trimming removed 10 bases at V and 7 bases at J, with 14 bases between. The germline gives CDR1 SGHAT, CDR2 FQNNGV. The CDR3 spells CATVAAGNEQFF. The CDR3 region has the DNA TGTGCCACCGTAGCGGCGGGGAATGAGCAGTTCTTC.

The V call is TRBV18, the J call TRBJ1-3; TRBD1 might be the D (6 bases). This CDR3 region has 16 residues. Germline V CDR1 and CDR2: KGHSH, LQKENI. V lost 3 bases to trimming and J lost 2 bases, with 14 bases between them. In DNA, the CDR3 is TGTGCCAGCTCACCTGGACAGAGGGGCACTGGAAACACCATATATTTT. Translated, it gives CASSPGQRGTGNTIYF.

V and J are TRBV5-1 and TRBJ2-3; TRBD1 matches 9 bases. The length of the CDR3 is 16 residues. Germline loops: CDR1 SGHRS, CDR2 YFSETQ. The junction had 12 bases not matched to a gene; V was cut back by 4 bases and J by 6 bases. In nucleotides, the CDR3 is TGCGCCAGCAGCCGCTCCACAGGGGGCGAGGGCGATACGCAGTATTTT. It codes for CASSRSTGGEGDTQYF.

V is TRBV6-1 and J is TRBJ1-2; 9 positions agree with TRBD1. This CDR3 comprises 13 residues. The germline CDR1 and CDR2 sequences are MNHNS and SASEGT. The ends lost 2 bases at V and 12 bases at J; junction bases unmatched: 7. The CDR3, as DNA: TGTGCCAGCAGTGAACACCGGGACAGGGAAGACACCTTC. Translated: CASSEHRDREDTF.

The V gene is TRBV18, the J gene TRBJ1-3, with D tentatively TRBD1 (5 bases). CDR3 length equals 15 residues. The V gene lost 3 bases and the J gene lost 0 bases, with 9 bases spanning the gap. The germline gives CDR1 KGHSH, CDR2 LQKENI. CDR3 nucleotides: TGTGCCAGCTCACCTCCCGGGACCTCTGGAAACACCATATATTTT. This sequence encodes CASSPPGTSGNTIYF. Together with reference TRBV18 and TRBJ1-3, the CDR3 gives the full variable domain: NAGVMQNPRHLVRRRGQEARLRCSPMKGHSHVYWYRQLPEEGLKFMVYLQKENIIDESGMPKERFSAEFPKEGPSILRIQQVVRGDSAAYFCASSPPGTSGNTIYFGEGSWLTVV.

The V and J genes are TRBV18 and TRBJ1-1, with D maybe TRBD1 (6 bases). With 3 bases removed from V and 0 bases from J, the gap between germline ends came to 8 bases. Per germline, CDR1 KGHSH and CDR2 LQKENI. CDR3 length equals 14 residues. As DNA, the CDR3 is TGTGCCAGCTCACCGGGACACCTGAACACTGAAGCTTTCTTT. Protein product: CASSPGHLNTEAFF.

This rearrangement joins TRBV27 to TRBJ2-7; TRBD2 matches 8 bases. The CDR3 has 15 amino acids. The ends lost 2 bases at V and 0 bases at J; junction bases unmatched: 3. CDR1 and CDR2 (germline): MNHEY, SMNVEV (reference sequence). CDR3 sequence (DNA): TGTGCCAGCAGTTTACTAGCGGGCGACTCCTACGAGCAGTACTTC. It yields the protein CASSLLAGDSYEQYF.

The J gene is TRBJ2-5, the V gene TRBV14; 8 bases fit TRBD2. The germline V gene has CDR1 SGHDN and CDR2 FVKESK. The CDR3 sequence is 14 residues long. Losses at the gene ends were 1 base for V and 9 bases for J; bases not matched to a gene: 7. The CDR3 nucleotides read TGTGCCAGCAGCCAAGCCGGGACTAGAGGGTCCCAGTACTTC. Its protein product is CASSQAGTRGSQYF.